Presented here are 5 T cell receptor beta chains from one specimen sequenced in a study of control samples from healthy donors and cancer patients. TCRdb keeps only in-frame clones here, not all; method: immunoSEQ multiplex PCR. The repertoire holds about 110,000 clones, with about 89% as singletons. Specimen: blood. These receptors all stem from a woman aged 18-29 years in good health.

The rearrangement joins TRBV4-2 to TRBJ2-7; D is tentatively TRBD1 or TRBD2 (6 bases each). Trimming took off 4 bases at V and 3 bases at J, with 16 bases between the two ends. Per germline, CDR1 LGHNA and CDR2 YNFKEQ. CDR3 length equals 15 residues. The CDR3 DNA reads TGTGCCAGCAGCCCCGAAACCAGGGGAGGCTACGAGCAGTACTTC. It codes for CASSPETRGGYEQYF.

This chain connects TRBV9 to TRBJ2-5; D perhaps matches TRBD1 (6 bases). The V gene's germline CDR1 is SGDLS and CDR2 YYNGEE. V gave up 0 bases and J gave up 5 bases, with 14 bases separating them. The CDR3 length is 15 residues. CDR3 protein: CASSVAGTPGETQYF. The CDR3 nucleotides are TGTGCCAGCAGCGTAGCCGGGACACCTGGGGAGACCCAGTACTTC. Supplemented by reference TRBV9 and TRBJ2-5, the full variable domain reads DSGVTQTPKHLITATGQRVTLRCSPRSGDLSVYWYQQSLDQGLQFLIQYYNGEERAKGNILERFSAQQFPDLHSELNLSSLELGDSALYFCASSVAGTPGETQYFGPGTRLLVL.

The chain carries TRBV10-3 and TRBJ2-3; D is perhaps TRBD2 (6 bases). Germline V lookup: CDR1 ENHRY, CDR2 SYGVKD. This CDR3 has 15 residues. The V end was cut by 3 bases, the J end by 4 bases, with 14 bases between. This chain's CDR3 is CAISDRGSPPDTQYF. DNA for the CDR3: TGTGCCATCAGTGATCGGGGGTCCCCCCCAGATACGCAGTATTTT.

This clone has only a few counts. The rearrangement joins TRBV5-5 to TRBJ2-1; the match to TRBD2 covers 12 bases. The CDR3 has 16 residues. Germline CDR1 is SGHKS and CDR2 is YYEKEE (reference sequence). J was trimmed by 5 bases and V by 2 bases; bases with no gene match: 5. CDR3 DNA sequence: TGTGCCAGCAGCTTTTCGACTAGCGGGGGCCACAATGAGCAGTTCTTC. Its protein product is CASSFSTSGGHNEQFF.

This chain links TRBV19 with TRBJ2-7; 7 bases match TRBD1. The CDR3 sequence is 16 residues long. Germline-derived CDR1 and CDR2 are LNHDA and SQIVND (reference sequence). V dropped 5 bases and J dropped 4; count of bases not matched to a gene: 14. The CDR3 coding sequence is TGTGCCAGTAGTTCAAACAGGGGCGAAAACTTATACGAGCAGTACTTC. This encodes CASSSNRGENLYEQYF.